This T cell receptor (beta chain) was captured in a study of OX40 agonist ivuxolimab in advanced cancers. Data came from immunoSEQ multiplex PCR; TCRdb stores just in-frame clones and leaves some out. This sample carries 100,000 to 120,000 clones, around 90% of them seen once, and the ten largest clones take around 0.27%. Looked up from germline, CDR1 is SGHVS and CDR2 is FNYEAQ. The CDR3 loop spans 13 amino acids. Trimming at V came to 3 bases and at J to 10 bases, leaving 4 bases not matched to a gene. The sequence came from an adult with an advanced solid tumor such as melanoma, head and neck, liver or kidney cancer. The sample consisted of CD4+ or CD8+ T cells sorted from blood, taken in a trial of the OX40 agonist ivuxolimab. This sequence joins TRBV7-6 and TRBJ1-4; 8 bases map to TRBD1. The CDR3 is CASSFDRGRKLFF. Here the CDR3 DNA reads TGTGCCAGCAGCTTCGACAGGGGTAGAAAACTGTTTTTT. The variable domain in full, with the rest retrieved from reference TRBV7-6 and TRBJ1-4, is GAGVSQSPRYKVTKRGQDVALRCDPISGHVSLYWYRQALGQGPEFLTYFNYEAQQDKSGLPNDRFSAERPEGSISTLTIQRTEQRDSAMYRCASSFDRGRKLFFGSGTQLSVL.